This T cell receptor (beta chain) was sequenced in a study of blood T cell repertoires in COVID-19. Clones were sequenced by immunoSEQ multiplex PCR, and TCRdb holds only the in-frame ones, with some missing. The sample includes fewer than 350,000 clones, more than 75% of them seen just once. The ends lost 0 bases at V and 3 bases at J; junction bases unmatched: 5. Germline loops: CDR1 MGHRA, CDR2 YSYEKL. This CDR3 spans 16 amino acids. In this sample, this clone turned up once. The chain combines TRBV4-1 with TRBJ1-2; TRBD1 matches at 9 bases. The receptor comes from a man aged 35 to 55 with active or convalescent COVID-19. The sample taken for sequencing was peripheral blood. The CDR3 bases are TGCGCCAGCAGCCAAGAACGACAGGGGGTTCACTATGGCTACACCTTC. This gives the protein CASSQERQGVHYGYTF.